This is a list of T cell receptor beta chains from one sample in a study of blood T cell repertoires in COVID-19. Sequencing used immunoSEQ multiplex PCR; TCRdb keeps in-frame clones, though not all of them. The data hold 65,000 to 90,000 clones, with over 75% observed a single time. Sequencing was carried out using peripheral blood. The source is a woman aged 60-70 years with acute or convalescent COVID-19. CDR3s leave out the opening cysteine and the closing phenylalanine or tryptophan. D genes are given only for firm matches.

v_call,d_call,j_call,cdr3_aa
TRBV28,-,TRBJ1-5,ASSLSGGNQPQH
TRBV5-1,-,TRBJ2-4,ASSLTGTGSKNIQY
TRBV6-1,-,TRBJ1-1,ASSENRANTEAF
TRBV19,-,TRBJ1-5,ASSAAPGGNNQPQH
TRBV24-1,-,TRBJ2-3,ATSDLGGSSPDTQY
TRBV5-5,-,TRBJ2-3,ASSLGPAGDTQY
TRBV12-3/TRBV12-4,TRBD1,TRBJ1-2,ASSQDRGPLPT
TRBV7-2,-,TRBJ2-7,ASSLGSGFFSYEQY
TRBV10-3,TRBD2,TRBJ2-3,AISAPTSGGDFRTDTQY
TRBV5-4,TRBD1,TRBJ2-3,ASSLLKGQGAADTQY
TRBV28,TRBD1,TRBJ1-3,ASTLGGQGVGNTIY
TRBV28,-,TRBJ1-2,ASSLATGIGGYT
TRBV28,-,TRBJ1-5,ASSLSGGSQPQH
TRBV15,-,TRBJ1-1,ATSRDSRGNTEAF
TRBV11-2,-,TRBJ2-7,ASSSLGSSYEQY
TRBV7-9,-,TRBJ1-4,ASSFGGHEKLF
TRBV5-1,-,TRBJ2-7,ASSKDRSYEQY
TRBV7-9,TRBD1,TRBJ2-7,ASRPFRGPDYEQY
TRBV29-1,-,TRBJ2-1,SAGTSYNEQF
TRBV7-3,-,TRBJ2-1,ASSSSRGNEQF
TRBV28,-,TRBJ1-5,ASSFQGGGGTNQPQH
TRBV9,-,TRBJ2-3,ASSESLGDTQY
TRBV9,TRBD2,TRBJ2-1,ASSVIGTSGNNEQF
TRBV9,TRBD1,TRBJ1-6,ASSASGTGESPLH
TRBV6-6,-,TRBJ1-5,ASSYLDSTSNQPQH
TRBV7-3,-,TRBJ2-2,ASSPGGAGTGELF
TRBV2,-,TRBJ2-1,ATHKGGYNEQF
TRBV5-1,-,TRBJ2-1,ASSFSHRDYNEQF
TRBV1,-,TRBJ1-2,TSSWVDSRNRNYGYT
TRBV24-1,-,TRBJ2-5,ATSEGQAETQY